This TCR beta chain was sequenced during a study of T cell responses to AZD1222 COVID-19 vaccine. As to this clone: Its target is unknown.

The germline V gene encodes CDR1 SQVTM and CDR2 ANQGSEA. The CDR3 loop spans 12 amino acids. V was cut by 4 bases and J by 5 bases, with 11 bases left in between. Regarding the study as a whole: Baseline seropositives among AZD1222 recipients totaled only 5 to 7. Across the whole spike, CD4 TCRs peaked at regions 160-218 and 743-854. Clonal diversity may have been underestimated, and the donors were mostly white British, with more females than males.

The protocol was immunoSEQ multiplex PCR, while the TCRdb copy is restricted to in-frame clones and leaves out a portion. The table includes some 170,000 clones, 85% to 90% detected once. The chain links TRBV29-1 to TRBJ2-5; D is perhaps TRBD1 or TRBD2 (6 bases each). Sequences were derived from peripheral blood, sampled 28 days after the second dose of the MenACWY control vaccine. The clonotype was recovered from an adult who received the MenACWY meningococcal vaccine as a control. The CDR3 DNA reads as TGCAGCGTTGTATGGAGGGGGGAGACCCAGTACTTC. The encoded protein is CSVVWRGETQYF.